Following are 23 T cell receptor beta chains from one sample sequenced in a study of Graves' ophthalmopathy and Graves' hyperthyroidism. From RNA, the CDR3 regions of TCR beta chains were amplified and sequenced. Amplification began with first-round RT-PCR using HTBI primers, then second-round multiplex PCR was performed. One entry per CDR3 protein results from TCRdb running MiXCR on the multiplex PCR reads. The top ten clones hold about 25% of a sample with about 16,000 distinct CDR3 sequences, around 46% of them seen once. Sequences were obtained from peripheral blood. Every receptor here comes from a woman aged 40 to 55 with stable Graves' hyperthyroidism.

This clonotype was recorded many times. The rearrangement uses TRBV9 and TRBJ2-3; D unclear. Trimming cost V 0 bases and J 6 bases, with 8 bases left between them. This CDR3 region has 13 residues. Germline values: CDR1 SGDLS, CDR2 YYNGEE. CDR3 loop: CASSVEAADTQYF. For the CDR3, the DNA is TGTGCCAGCAGCGTAGAGGCGGCTGATACGCAGTATTTT.

By sample fraction, this clonotype is medium-sized. The chain recombines TRBV7-3 with TRBJ1-1; D possibly corresponds to TRBD1 (5 bases). The germline CDR1 and CDR2 sequences are SGHTA and FQGTGA. V dropped 3 bases and J dropped 3 bases, with 8 bases sitting between them. There are 13 residues in the CDR3. The CDR3 DNA is TGTGCCAGCAGCTTCGACAGAGACACTGAAGCTTTCTTT. Encoded protein: CASSFDRDTEAFF.

This clonotype was seen ten or more times. The CDR3 DNA is TGCAGTGCTAGAGGGGGGGTCTCTGAAGCTTTCTTT. This encodes CSARGGVSEAFF. The chain couples TRBV20-1 to TRBJ1-1; TRBD1 might be the D (5 bases). V was trimmed by 1 base and J by 6 bases, leaving 9 bases between them. Per the germline V gene, CDR1 is DFQATT and CDR2 is SNEGSKA (reference sequence). This CDR3 region has 12 residues.

Points on this clonotype: The junction does not match germline at one end; this may be a read error. The rearrangement joins TRBV20-1 to TRBJ2-3, with TRBD2 matching 10 bases. Germline V gene lookup returns CDR1 DFQATT and CDR2 SNEGSKA (reference sequence). This CDR3 is built from 14 residues. CDR3 in amino acids: CGASSSGRARTQYF. Written as DNA, the CDR3 is TGCGGTGCTAGCTCCAGCGGGAGGGCCCGTACGCAGTATTTT.

Comments on this clonotype: At one boundary the junction diverges from the germline segment, which might be a read error. This sequence joins TRBV2 and TRBJ2-1; D is perhaps TRBD2 (5 bases). CDR1 SNHLY and CDR2 FYNNEI come from the germline V gene. The CDR3 runs 14 residues. This chain's CDR3 is CASSESGKRNQQFF. CDR3 nucleotides: TGTGCCAGCAGTGAATCGGGGAAGCGCAATCAGCAGTTCTTC. The full variable domain, with the rest looked up from reference TRBV2 and TRBJ2-1, is EPEVTQTPSHQVTQMGQEVILRCVPISNHLYFYWYRQILGQKVEFLVSFYNNEISEKSEIFDDQFSVERPDGSNFTLKIRSTKLEDSAMYFCASSESGKRNQQFFGPGTRLTVL.

This clonotype was seen repeatedly, ten times or more. This chain joins TRBV9 and TRBJ2-7; D is unclear. The length of the CDR3 is 13 residues. Trimming took 0 bases from V and 7 from J, leaving 11 bases between them. CDR1 and CDR2 from the germline V gene are SGDLS and YYNGEE. The DNA of the CDR3 is TGTGCCAGCAGCGTAGCCCTCTATGGGGAGCAGTACTTC. Translation: CASSVALYGEQYF.

This clonotype rates as medium-sized. V is TRBV2 and J is TRBJ1-2; 7 positions agree with TRBD1. The V segment lost 4 bases and the J segment 3 bases; nucleotides outside the gene matches: 8. The CDR3 length is 15 residues. CDR1 and CDR2 (germline): SNHLY, FYNNEI. CDR3 sequence (DNA): TGTGCCAGCAGTGGGGGAGGGGGCACCGACTATGGCTACACCTTC. This codes for CASSGGGGTDYGYTF.

On this clonotype: A much larger clonotype is one base distant, so this may be a read error. The gene calls are TRBV5-6 and TRBJ2-5; D gene uncertain. The germline gives CDR1 SGHDT, CDR2 YYEEEE. This CDR3 has 15 residues. The DNA for the CDR3 is TGTGCCAGCAGCCCCACCCCTGTCCGCTCGGAGACCCAGGACTTC. This translates into CASSPTPVRSETQDF.

Note on this clonotype: Germline is not matched at one junction end, which may reflect a read error. V usage is TRBV7-2 and J usage is TRBJ2-5, with a possible D match to TRBD2 (5 bases). The germline gives CDR1 SGHTA, CDR2 FQGNSA. This CDR3 is 15 amino acids long. CDR3 protein: CASSLGGRFRETQDF. As DNA, the CDR3 is TGTGCCAGCAGCTTAGGGGGTCGGTTTAGGGAGACCCAGGACTTC.

As for this clonotype: Since no conserved phenylalanine or tryptophan closes the CDR3, a read error is the likely cause. It is unclear where the CDR3 begins or ends on the DNA, so no DNA is shown, and the CDR3 is as TCRdb lists it. V usage is TRBV19 and J usage is TRBJ2-7. With termini counted, the CDR3 has 13 amino acids. Germline values: CDR1 LNHDA, CDR2 SQIVND (reference sequence). CDR3 loop: CATSISSVYEQCL.

This sequence joins TRBV2 and TRBJ1-6; TRBD1 is a possible D gene (5 bases). CDR1 and CDR2 from the germline V gene are SNHLY and FYNNEI. The CDR3 sequence is 13 residues long. Trimming took off 6 bases at V and 7 bases at J, with 10 bases between the two ends. The CDR3 spells CASRGTGNSPLHF. CDR3 coding DNA: TGTGCCAGCAGGGGGACCGGGAATTCACCCCTCCACTTT.

The rearrangement uses TRBV12-3 or TRBV12-4 and TRBJ2-7; D is possibly TRBD2 (6 bases). The ends were cut back, 3 bases at V and 5 bases at J, with 8 bases in the middle. CDR3 size: 12 residues. The CDR3 loop is CASSLEGNEQYF. The CDR3 nucleotides are TGTGCCAGCAGTTTGGAGGGTAACGAGCAGTACTTC.

There are many counts of this clonotype. The chain carries TRBV20-1 and TRBJ2-2, with D possibly matching TRBD2 (6 bases). V lost 5 bases to trimming and J lost 8 bases, with 15 bases between them. The CDR3 has 13 amino acids. The germline gives CDR1 DFQATT, CDR2 SNEGSKA (reference sequence). This CDR3 is CSASRDSGGELFF. The CDR3 DNA reads as TGCAGTGCTTCTCGGGACTCGGGGGGGGAGCTGTTTTTT.

V usage is TRBV5-4 and J usage is TRBJ2-2; D remains unclear. Germline V CDR1 and CDR2: SGHNT, YYREEE (reference sequence). The CDR3 is 17 residues long. Trimming cost V 4 bases and J 0 bases, with 16 bases left between them. In DNA, the CDR3 is TGTGCCAGCAGCACCCACTTGGGCCCTGCGAACACCGGGGAGCTGTTTTTT. Its protein product is CASSTHLGPANTGELFF.

This sequence joins TRBV7-2 and TRBJ2-3, with D unresolved. V lost 1 base to trimming and J lost 0 bases, with 8 bases between them. This CDR3 spans 15 amino acids. Germline V lookup: CDR1 SGHTA, CDR2 FQGNSA. CDR3 nucleotides: TGTGCCAGCAGCTTAGACTACTCGAGCACAGATACGCAGTATTTT. This sequence encodes CASSLDYSSTDTQYF.

The chain carries TRBV4-2 and TRBJ2-1; tentatively, D is TRBD1 or TRBD2 (5 bases each). Germline CDR1 and CDR2: LGHNA and YNFKEQ. Deletions cut 5 bases from V and 8 bases from J, with 10 bases between. The CDR3 has 12 residues. CDR3 DNA: TGTGCCAGCAGCTCGGGGCGCGATGAGCAGTTCTTC. As protein: CASSSGRDEQFF.

This clonotype was picked up a small number of times. The genes are TRBV11-2 and TRBJ2-7; tentative D call: TRBD1 (7 bases). CDR3 length: 19 residues. V was trimmed by 3 bases and J by 7 bases, leaving 31 bases between them. Germline CDR1 reads SGHAT; CDR2 reads FQNNGV. CDR3 coding DNA: TGTGCCAGCAGCTTTGGGAAGAAACAGGGGCAGGGAGGCTTACGAGAGCAGTACTTC. This translates into CASSFGKKQGQGGLREQYF.

This chain joins TRBV6-1 and TRBJ1-2; the match to TRBD1 covers 9 bases. The CDR3 runs 15 residues. With 0 bases clipped from V and 4 bases from J, the junction kept 3 bases outside the gene matches. Germline loops: CDR1 MNHNS, CDR2 SASEGT. The CDR3 sequence is CASSEAQGAGYGYTF. The CDR3 coding sequence is TGTGCCAGCAGTGAAGCACAGGGGGCCGGCTATGGCTACACCTTC.

This clonotype came up a few times. The chain uses TRBV6-5 and TRBJ2-1; D gene uncertain. The V gene lost 0 bases and the J gene lost 0 bases, with 9 bases spanning the gap. The CDR3 length is 16 residues. Germline V gene lookup returns CDR1 MNHEY and CDR2 SVGAGI. CDR3 nucleotides: TGTGCCAGCAGTTACTCCCAAGAGAGCTCCTACAATGAGCAGTTCTTC. Encoded protein: CASSYSQESSYNEQFF.

This clonotype rates as medium-sized. The chain is built from TRBV7-2 and TRBJ2-7; 8 positions agree with TRBD2. V shed 8 bases, J shed 3 bases, and the junction held 9 bases outside the gene matches. The CDR3 covers 14 residues. Per germline, CDR1 SGHTA and CDR2 FQGNSA. CDR3 DNA sequence: TGTGCCAGCGGCCCCCATAGCGGGATCTACGAGCAGTACTTC. It is translated as CASGPHSGIYEQYF.

This clonotype was found many times. The chain recombines TRBV20-1 with TRBJ2-5; 12 positions agree with TRBD2. Trimming at V came to 3 bases and at J to 5 bases, leaving 10 bases not matched to a gene. Germline-derived CDR1 and CDR2 are DFQATT and SNEGSKA (reference sequence). The CDR3 is made up of 16 amino acids. The CDR3 is CSASCLAGGRWETQYF. CDR3 nucleotide sequence: TGCAGTGCTAGTTGCCTAGCGGGGGGGCGGTGGGAGACCCAGTACTTC.

The V and J genes are TRBV2 and TRBJ2-5, with D perhaps matching TRBD1 (6 bases). Trimming removed 5 bases at V and 2 bases at J, with 12 bases between. This CDR3 has 14 residues. CDR1 is SNHLY and CDR2 is FYNNEI in the germline V gene. This chain's CDR3 is CASSSRTAQETQYF. CDR3 nucleotide sequence: TGTGCCAGCAGTAGCCGGACAGCGCAAGAGACCCAGTACTTC.

Only one count was recorded for this clonotype. The chain recombines TRBV7-2 with TRBJ2-1, with TRBD2 matching 11 bases. The CDR3 runs 16 residues. The V gene end was trimmed by 5 bases and the J gene end by 1 base; junction bases not matched to a gene: 4. CDR1 and CDR2 from the germline V gene are SGHTA and FQGNSA. The chain's CDR3 is CASSPWTSGSYNEQFF. The CDR3 bases are TGTGCCAGCAGCCCGTGGACTAGCGGGTCCTACAATGAGCAGTTCTTC.